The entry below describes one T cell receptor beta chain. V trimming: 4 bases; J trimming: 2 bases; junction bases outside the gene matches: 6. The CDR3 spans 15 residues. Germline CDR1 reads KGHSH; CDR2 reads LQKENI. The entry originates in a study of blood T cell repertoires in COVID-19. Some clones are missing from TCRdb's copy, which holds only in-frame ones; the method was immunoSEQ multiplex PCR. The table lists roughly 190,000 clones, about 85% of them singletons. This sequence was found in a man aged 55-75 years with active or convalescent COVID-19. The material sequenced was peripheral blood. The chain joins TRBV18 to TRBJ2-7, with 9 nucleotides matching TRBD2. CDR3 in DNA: TGTGCCAGCTCACTTAGCGGGGGTGATACCTACGAGCAGTACTTC. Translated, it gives CASSLSGGDTYEQYF.